This T cell receptor beta chain was observed in a study of post-analysis software for immune sequencing data. Whole-study findings and limits: A significant reduction in normalized Chao1 diversity was observed in multiple sclerosis patients versus controls. Compared with controls, patients had more of 4 or 5 TRBV segments, including TRBV5-6, TRBV5-1 and TRBV20-1.

Concerning this clonotype itself: The antigen is unknown.

Libraries were made from TCR beta cDNA, and they carried unique molecular identifiers. From about 1 to 10 million T cells, 400,000 to 650,000 cDNA molecules were obtained. From the PCR reads, TCRdb called clonotypes with MiXCR, one entry per CDR3 protein. The table has approximately 630,000 distinct CDR3 sequences, over 45% seen once. Germline V gene lookup returns CDR1 DFQATT and CDR2 SNEGSKA (reference sequence). V shed 6 bases and J 1 base; nucleotides not matched to a gene: 3. The CDR3 totals 13 residues. The sequencing input was blood. This clonotype was obtained from a girl under 10 years old with multiple sclerosis. The chain combines TRBV20-1 with TRBJ2-1; 7 bases map to TRBD1. The CDR3 here is CSAQTGSYNEQFF. The CDR3 DNA reads TGCAGTGCCCAGACAGGGTCCTACAATGAGCAGTTCTTC.